This T cell receptor beta chain derives from a study of a mutant IDH1 vaccine in newly diagnosed glioma. Looking at the study overall: Vaccination started 4-6 weeks after radiotherapy alone, or with temozolomide cycles.

Time point described: week 5, during vaccination. Doses consisted of 300 ug of mutant IDH1 20-mer peptide each, paired with topical imiquimod. Donors' newly diagnosed IDH1-mutant WHO grade 3 or 4 astrocytomas lacked nuclear ATRX. The count of this clone is one. Its antigen is unknown. The repertoire was sequenced with immunoSEQ multiplex PCR; TCRdb's copy has only in-frame clones and lacks some. This sample has tens of thousands of clones; roughly 82% occur once, and the top ten carry over 3%. This CDR3 has 12 amino acids. The germline CDR1 and CDR2 sequences are SGHTA and FQGNSA. The ends were cut back, 5 bases at V and 6 bases at J, with 8 bases in the middle.

The TCR comes from a young woman with glioma. Some clones in this sample may be carry-over from other donors' samples. The source was PBMCs, collected from a glioma patient whose treatment included an IDH1 peptide vaccine. The chain couples TRBV7-2 to TRBJ1-5; no reliable D call. In nucleotides, the CDR3 is TGTGCCAGCAGCCCACCCAGTCAGCCCCAGCATTTT. Translation gives CASSPPSQPQHF.